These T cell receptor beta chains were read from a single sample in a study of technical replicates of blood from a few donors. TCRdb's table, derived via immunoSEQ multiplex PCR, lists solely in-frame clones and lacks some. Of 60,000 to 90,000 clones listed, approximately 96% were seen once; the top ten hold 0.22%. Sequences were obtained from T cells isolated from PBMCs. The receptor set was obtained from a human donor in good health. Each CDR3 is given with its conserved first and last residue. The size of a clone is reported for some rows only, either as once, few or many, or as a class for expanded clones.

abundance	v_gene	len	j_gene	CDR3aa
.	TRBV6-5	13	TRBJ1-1	CASSLGRGAEAFF
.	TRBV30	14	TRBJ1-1	CAWSVSIRGTEAFF
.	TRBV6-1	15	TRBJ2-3	CASTLLALSTDTQYF
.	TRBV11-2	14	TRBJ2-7	CASSLIVGRGEQYF
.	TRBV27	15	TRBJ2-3	CASSPINAGTDTQYF
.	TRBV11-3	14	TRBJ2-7	CASSLAGLPYEQYF
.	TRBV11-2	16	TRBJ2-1	CASSSLAGTGTRGQFF
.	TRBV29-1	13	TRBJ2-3	CSVRSGGTDTQYF
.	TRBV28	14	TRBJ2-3	CASRWTESTDTQYF
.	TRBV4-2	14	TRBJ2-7	CASSHLAGENEQYF
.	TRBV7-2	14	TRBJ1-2	CASSLDLTGQVYTF
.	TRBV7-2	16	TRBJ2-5	CASSFKRLAGEETQYF
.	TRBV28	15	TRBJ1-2	CASSLRGGADYGYTF
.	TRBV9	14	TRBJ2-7	CASSGGGVSDEQYF
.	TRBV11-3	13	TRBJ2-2	CASSVTGSGELFF
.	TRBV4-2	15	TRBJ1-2	CASSGSGGGGHGYTF
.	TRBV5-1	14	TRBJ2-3	CASSLVAGTDTQYF
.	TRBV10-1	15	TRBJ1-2	CASSDTQGDSNGYTF
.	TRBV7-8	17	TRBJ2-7	CASSLELFWDSDYEQYF
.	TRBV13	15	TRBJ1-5	CASSLHGGGNQPQHF
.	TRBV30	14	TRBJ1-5	CAWSVIGVNQPQHF
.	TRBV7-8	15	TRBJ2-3	CASSFRSSGADTQYF
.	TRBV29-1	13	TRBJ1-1	CSVQAGGNTEAFF
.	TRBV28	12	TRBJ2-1	CASSHLRDRDFF
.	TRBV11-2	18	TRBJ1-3	CASSLGRSPTSYGNTIYF
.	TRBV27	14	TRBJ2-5	CASSFRAYQETQYF
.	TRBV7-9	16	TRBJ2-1	CASSLWSGGTYNEQFF
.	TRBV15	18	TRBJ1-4	CATSRGQVYRDSGEKLFF
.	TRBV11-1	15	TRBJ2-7	CASSLARTGTYEQYF
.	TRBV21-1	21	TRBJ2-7	CASSNAPLRGSGNGSSYEQYF
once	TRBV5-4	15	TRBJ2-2	CASSLWGVRAGELFF
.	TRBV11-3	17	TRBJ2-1	CASSLVHSGRGDNEQFF
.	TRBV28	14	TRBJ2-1	CASRLAGGPSEQFF
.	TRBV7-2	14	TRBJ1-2	CASSFLRGSDGYTF
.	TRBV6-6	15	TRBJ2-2	CASSYRDRATGELFF
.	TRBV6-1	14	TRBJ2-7	CASSTDMLSYEQYF
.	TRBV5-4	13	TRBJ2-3	CASSRAGTDTQYF
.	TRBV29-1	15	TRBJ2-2	CSVEGDRGGTGELFF
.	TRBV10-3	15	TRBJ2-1	CAISVIAGAIYEQFF
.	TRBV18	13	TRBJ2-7	CASSSRDSGTDDF
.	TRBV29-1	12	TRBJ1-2	CSVVLGAGGYTF
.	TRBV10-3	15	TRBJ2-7	CAISERSTRAHEQYF
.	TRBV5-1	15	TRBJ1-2	CASSLGQGRDYGYTF
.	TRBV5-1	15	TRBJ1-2	CASRIEAYGGYGYTF
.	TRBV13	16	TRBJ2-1	CASSLDRGGPRDEQFF
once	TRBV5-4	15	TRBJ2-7	CASSGRGGLNYEQYF
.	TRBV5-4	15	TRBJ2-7	CASSLGLAEDYEQYF
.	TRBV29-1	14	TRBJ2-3	CSVDPTSGRDTQYF
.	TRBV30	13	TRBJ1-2	CAWRLQGNYGYTF
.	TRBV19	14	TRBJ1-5	CASSIQGRAQPQHF
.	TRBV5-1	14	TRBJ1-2	CASHREGLGYGYTF
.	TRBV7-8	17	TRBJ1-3	CASSLNSRQLSGNTIYF
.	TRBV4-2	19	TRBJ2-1	CASSQDGLAGGLEYNEQFF
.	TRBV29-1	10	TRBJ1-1	CSVFSTEAFF
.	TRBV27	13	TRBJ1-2	CASSETGGIGYTF
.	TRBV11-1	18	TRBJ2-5	CASSIRDRNTASRETQYF
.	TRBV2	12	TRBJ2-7	CASSPGNYEQYF
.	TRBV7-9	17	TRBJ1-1	CASSFPRGGVRNNEAFF